A selection of T cell receptor beta chains follows, all from one sample in a study of shared clonotypes between healthy human individuals. Assay used: immunoSEQ multiplex PCR; TCRdb lists only in-frame clones, some missing. The table includes about 2.3 million clones, approximately 90% detected once. The sequenced sample was naive CD4+ T cells from PBMCs. These receptor sequences come from a young man in good health. Some clones in this sample may be carry-over from other donors' samples. The CDR3 runs from the conserved cysteine through the conserved F or W. D genes are given only for firm matches. Clone size is shown for a subset of rows, as once, few, many or a class of expanded clone.

TRBJ1-4,TRBV5-1,.,.,CASSLEQTGGEKLFF,TGCGCCAGCAGCTTAGAACAAACGGGGGGTGAAAAACTGTTTTTT
TRBJ1-1,TRBV6-1,.,once,CASSGSLGRFVAEAFF,TGTGCCAGCAGTGGGTCCTTGGGACGTTTCGTAGCTGAAGCTTTCTTT
TRBJ2-3,TRBV5-1,.,once,CASSLYGDTQYF,TGCGCCAGCAGCTTGTACGGAGATACGCAGTATTTT
TRBJ1-5,TRBV7-2,.,.,CASSNSNQPQHF,TGTGCCAGCAGCAACAGCAATCAGCCCCAGCATTTT
TRBJ1-4,TRBV14,.,.,CASSRQPTLSTNEKLFF,TGTGCCAGCAGCCGACAGCCTACCCTTTCAACTAATGAAAAACTGTTTTTT
TRBJ2-3,TRBV5-4,.,.,CASSLVGALTDTQYF,TGTGCCAGCAGCTTGGTGGGAGCCCTCACAGATACGCAGTATTTT
TRBJ1-2,TRBV28,.,.,CASSFRAYGYTF,TGTGCCAGCAGTTTCAGGGCGTATGGCTACACCTTC
TRBJ1-4,TRBV28,.,few,CASSWGGTTNEKLFF,TGTGCCAGCAGTTGGGGGGGAACAACTAATGAAAAACTGTTTTTT
TRBJ1-1,TRBV5-1,.,.,CASSVTAPGNTEAFF,TGCGCCAGCAGCGTGACCGCCCCTGGGAACACTGAAGCTTTCTTT
TRBJ1-1,TRBV7-8,.,.,CASSLEVAGGTEAFF,TGTGCCAGCAGCTTGGAGGTAGCGGGTGGCACTGAAGCTTTCTTT
TRBJ2-7,TRBV27,TRBD2,.,CASSPGTSGRSSYEQYF,TGTGCCAGCAGTCCCGGGACTAGCGGGAGAAGCTCCTACGAGCAGTACTTC
TRBJ2-1,TRBV2,.,.,CASSGGAGWGYNEQFF,TGTGCCAGCAGTGGAGGGGCGGGATGGGGTTACAATGAGCAGTTCTTC
TRBJ1-1,TRBV7-8,.,once,CASSLAPDTEAFF,TGTGCCAGCAGCTTAGCGCCGGACACTGAAGCTTTCTTT
TRBJ1-5,TRBV18,TRBD1,.,CASSPGPGGQPQHF,TGTGCCAGCTCCCCCGGGCCAGGGGGTCAGCCCCAGCATTTT
TRBJ1-1,TRBV28,.,.,CATEVGGARTEAFF,TGTGCCACAGAGGTAGGGGGGGCGCGCACTGAAGCTTTCTTT
TRBJ1-2,TRBV2,TRBD1,few,CASRTDRAGYTF,TGTGCCAGCAGGACAGACAGGGCTGGCTACACCTTC
TRBJ1-1,TRBV19,.,.,CASSNIRGYTEAFF,TGTGCCAGTAGTAATATCAGGGGTTACACTGAAGCTTTCTTT
TRBJ2-7,TRBV28,.,.,CASSRAGTLAYEQYF,TGTGCCAGCAGCCGCGCTGGGACACTCGCCTACGAGCAGTACTTC
TRBJ1-2,TRBV27,TRBD1,.,CASSAGTAGGGYTF,TGTGCCAGCAGCGCAGGGACAGCAGGAGGGGGCTACACCTTC
TRBJ2-2,TRBV2,.,few,CASRETGELFF,TGTGCCAGCAGGGAGACCGGGGAGCTGTTTTTT
TRBJ2-7,TRBV7-8,TRBD1,.,CASSKQDRGSYEQYF,TGTGCCAGCAGCAAGCAGGACAGGGGCTCCTACGAGCAGTACTTC
TRBJ1-1,TRBV5-6,.,.,CASSRTRANTEAFF,TGTGCCAGCAGCAGGACGAGGGCGAACACTGAAGCTTTCTTT
TRBJ2-7,TRBV15,.,.,CATSRPGQGSYEQYF,TGTGCCACCAGCAGGCCGGGCCAGGGCAGTTACGAGCAGTACTTC